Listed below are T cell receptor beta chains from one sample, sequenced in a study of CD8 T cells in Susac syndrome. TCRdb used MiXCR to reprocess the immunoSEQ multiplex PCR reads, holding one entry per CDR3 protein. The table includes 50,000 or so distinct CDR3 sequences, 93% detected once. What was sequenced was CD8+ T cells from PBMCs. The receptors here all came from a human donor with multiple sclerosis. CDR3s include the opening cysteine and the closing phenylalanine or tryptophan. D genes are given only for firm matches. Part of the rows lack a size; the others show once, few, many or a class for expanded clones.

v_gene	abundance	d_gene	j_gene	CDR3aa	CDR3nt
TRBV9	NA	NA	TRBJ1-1	CASSVGGKDTEAFF	TGTGCCAGCAGCGTAGGAGGGAAGGACACTGAAGCTTTCTTT
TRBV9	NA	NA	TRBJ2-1	CASSVEGGYNEQFF	TGTGCCAGCAGCGTAGAAGGGGGATACAATGAGCAGTTCTTC
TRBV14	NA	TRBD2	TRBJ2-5	CASSQKGLAGVKTQYF	TGTGCCAGCAGCCAAAAAGGACTAGCGGGGGTGAAGACCCAGTACTTC
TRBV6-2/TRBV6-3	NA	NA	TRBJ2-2	CASSYQQIQNTGELFF	TGTGCCAGCAGTTACCAGCAGATCCAGAACACCGGGGAGCTGTTTTTT
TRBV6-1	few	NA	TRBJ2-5	CASSPTGRLGETQYF	TGTGCCAGCAGTCCTACGGGACGGTTGGGTGAGACCCAGTACTTC
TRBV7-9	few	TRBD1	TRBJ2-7	CASSSDRGGYEQYF	TGTGCCAGCAGCTCGGACAGGGGGGGTTACGAGCAGTACTTC
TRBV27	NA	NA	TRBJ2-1	CASRPRSHWDEQFF	TGTGCCAGCAGACCCCGTAGTCACTGGGATGAGCAGTTCTTC
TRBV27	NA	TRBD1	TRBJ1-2	CASSLGQGPHYGYTF	TGTGCCAGCAGTTTAGGACAGGGACCGCACTATGGCTACACCTTC
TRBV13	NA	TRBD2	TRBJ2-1	CASSGGTSGGNDEQFF	TGTGCCAGCAGCGGCGGGACTAGCGGGGGGAACGATGAGCAGTTCTTC
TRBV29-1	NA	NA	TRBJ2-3	CSVEDPGLRGTDTQYF	TGCAGCGTTGAAGATCCAGGACTTCGGGGCACAGATACGCAGTATTTT